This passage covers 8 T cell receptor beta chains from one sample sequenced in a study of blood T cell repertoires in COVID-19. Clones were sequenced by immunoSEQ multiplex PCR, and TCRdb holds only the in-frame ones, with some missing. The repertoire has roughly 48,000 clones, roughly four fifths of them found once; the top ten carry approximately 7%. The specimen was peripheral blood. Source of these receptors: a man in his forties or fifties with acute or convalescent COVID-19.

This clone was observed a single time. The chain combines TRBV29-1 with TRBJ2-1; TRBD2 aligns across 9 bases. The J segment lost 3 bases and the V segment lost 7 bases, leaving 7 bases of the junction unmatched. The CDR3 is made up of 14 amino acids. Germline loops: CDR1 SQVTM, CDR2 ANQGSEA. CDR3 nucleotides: TGCAGCGCTCCTAGCGGGGCTTACTACAATGAGCAGTTCTTC. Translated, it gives CSAPSGAYYNEQFF.

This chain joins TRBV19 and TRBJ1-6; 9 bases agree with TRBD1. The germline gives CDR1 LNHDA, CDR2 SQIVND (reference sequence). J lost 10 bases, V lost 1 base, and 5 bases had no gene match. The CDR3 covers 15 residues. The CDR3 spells CASSIVGQGGSPLHF. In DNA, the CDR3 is TGTGCCAGTAGTATAGTGGGACAGGGCGGCTCACCCCTCCACTTT.

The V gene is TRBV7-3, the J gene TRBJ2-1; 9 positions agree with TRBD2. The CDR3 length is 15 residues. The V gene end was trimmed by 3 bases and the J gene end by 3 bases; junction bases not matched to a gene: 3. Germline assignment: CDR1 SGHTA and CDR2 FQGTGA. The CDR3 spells CASSFSGGLYNEQFF. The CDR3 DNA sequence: TGTGCCAGCAGCTTTAGCGGGGGCCTCTACAATGAGCAGTTCTTC.

The CDR3 loop reads CASSLVRTGELFF. The CDR3 DNA is TGTGCCAGCAGCTTAGTGCGCACCGGGGAGCTGTTTTTT. The J gene is TRBJ2-2, the V gene TRBV7-6; no definite D call. CDR1 and CDR2 (germline): SGHVS, FNYEAQ. The CDR3 has 13 residues. The V and J ends lost 1 base and 4 bases respectively, with 4 bases between them.

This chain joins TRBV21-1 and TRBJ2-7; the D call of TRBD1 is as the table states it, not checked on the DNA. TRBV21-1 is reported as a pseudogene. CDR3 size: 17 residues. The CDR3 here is CASSKEIGDMVSYEQYF. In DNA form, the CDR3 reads TGTGCCAGCAGCAAAGAGATAGGGGACATGGTAAGTTACGAGCAGTACTTC.

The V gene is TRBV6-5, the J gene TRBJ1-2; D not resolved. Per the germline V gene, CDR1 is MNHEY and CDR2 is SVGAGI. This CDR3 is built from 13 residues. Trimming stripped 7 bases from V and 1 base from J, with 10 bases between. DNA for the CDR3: TGTGCCAGCAAAGTCGGGAGTAACTATGGCTACACCTTC. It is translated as CASKVGSNYGYTF.

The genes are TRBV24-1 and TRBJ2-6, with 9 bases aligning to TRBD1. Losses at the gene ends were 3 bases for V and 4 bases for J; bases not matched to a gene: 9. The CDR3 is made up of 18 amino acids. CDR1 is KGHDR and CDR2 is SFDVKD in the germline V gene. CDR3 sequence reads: CATSDPGQGEYGANVLTF. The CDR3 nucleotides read TGTGCCACCAGTGATCCGGGACAGGGAGAATACGGGGCCAACGTCCTGACTTTC.

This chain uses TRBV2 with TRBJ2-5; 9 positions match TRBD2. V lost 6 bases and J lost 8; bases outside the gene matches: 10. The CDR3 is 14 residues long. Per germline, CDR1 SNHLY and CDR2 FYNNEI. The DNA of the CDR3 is TGTGCCAGCAGGATTACTAGCGGGCAATTCACCCAGTACTTC. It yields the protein CASRITSGQFTQYF.